These 3 T cell receptor beta chains came from one sample sequenced in a study of CD8 T cells in ankylosing spondylitis. TCRdb independently ran MiXCR on the 5' RACE reads; one entry per CDR3 protein. Of roughly 120,000 distinct CDR3 sequences in the sample, approximately 15% were seen once. The sequenced sample was blood, either unsorted or a sorted T cell fraction (not recorded which). The receptors derive from a female donor with ankylosing spondylitis or in good health (not recorded which).

Turning to this clonotype: A read error is possible here, since a much larger clone lies one base away. The DNA for the CDR3 is TGTGCCAACACTCCTAAGGGACACCGCACCTACGAGCAGTACTTC. Its translation: CANTPKGHRTYEQYF. The chain couples TRBV25-1 to TRBJ2-7; a possible D gene is TRBD1 (6 bases). This CDR3 is built from 15 residues. From germline, CDR1 is MGHDK and CDR2 SYGVNS. Trimming took 10 bases from V and 2 from J, leaving 21 bases between them.

This clonotype was seen more than once but under ten times. The chain is built from TRBV20-1 and TRBJ2-7; tentative D call: TRBD1 (5 bases). CDR3 length equals 12 residues. Trimming cost V 6 bases and J 6 bases, with 15 bases left between them. CDR1 and CDR2 from the germline V gene are DFQATT and SNEGSKA (reference sequence). CDR3 coding DNA: TGCAGTGCGCAACCAACAGGTTCCGAGCAGTACTTC. It translates to CSAQPTGSEQYF.

This clonotype was counted ten times or more. V gene TRBV6-1 combines with J gene TRBJ1-4, with 9 nucleotides matching TRBD1. The CDR3 loop spans 15 amino acids. The germline gives CDR1 MNHNS, CDR2 SASEGT. V dropped 6 bases and J dropped 7; count of bases not matched to a gene: 9. This CDR3 is CASRSDRGSSEKLFF. CDR3 sequence (DNA): TGTGCCAGCAGAAGCGACAGGGGGTCTTCTGAAAAACTGTTTTTT.